The TCR beta chain under discussion was sequenced for a study of blood T cell repertoires in COVID-19. The authors' processing: Reference gene primer amplification in the assay estimated nucleated cell counts. The protocol was immunoSEQ multiplex PCR, while the TCRdb copy is restricted to in-frame clones and leaves out a portion. V and J calls and clone size are copied from that table; D and trimming were computed from the DNA. This table holds 250,000 to 350,000 clones, around 89% found once. This clone showed up just once. Trimming took 0 bases from V and 1 from J, leaving 11 bases between them. CDR1 is SGHRS and CDR2 is YFSETQ in the germline V gene. CDR3 size: 15 residues.

This sequence originates from a man aged 30 to 39 with acute or convalescent COVID-19. The genes are TRBV5-1 and TRBJ2-7; tentatively, D is TRBD1 (7 bases). The sequenced sample consisted of peripheral blood. CDR3 in amino acids: CASSLDRGGSYEQYF. The CDR3 DNA reads as TGCGCCAGCAGCTTGGACAGGGGAGGTTCCTACGAGCAGTACTTC. Supplemented by reference TRBV5-1 and TRBJ2-7, the full variable domain reads KAGVTQTPRYLIKTRGQQVTLSCSPISGHRSVSWYQQTPGQGLQFLFEYFSETQRNKGNFPGRFSGRQFSNSRSEMNVSTLELGDSALYLCASSLDRGGSYEQYFGPGTRLTVT.